The next 30 T cell receptor beta chains were all read from a single sample in a study of cytomegalovirus exposure and HLA in healthy donors. This PCR relied on a set of 60 Vbeta primers and 13 Jbeta primers. Assay: immunoSEQ multiplex PCR; the TCRdb copy retains only in-frame clones and omits some. This sample contains more than 45,000 clones. Sequencing was done on a sample of PBMCs. These receptors came from a male donor in good health and CMV-seronegative.

This rearrangement joins TRBV11-2 to TRBJ1-1; TRBD1 might be the D (5 bases). V was pared by 5 bases and J by 11 bases, with 21 bases between. The CDR3 covers 14 residues. Germline V CDR1 and CDR2: SGHAT, FQNNGV. The DNA for the CDR3 is TGTGCCAGCAGCCCCTGGCGCCAGGGCCTAGGGGCTTTCTTT. This sequence encodes CASSPWRQGLGAFF. Based on the CDR3 plus reference TRBV11-2 and TRBJ1-1, the full variable domain is EAGVAQSPRYKIIEKRQSVAFWCNPISGHATLYWYQQILGQGPKLLIQFQNNGVVDDSQLPKDRFSAERLKGVDSTLKIQPAKLEDSAVYLCASSPWRQGLGAFFGQGTRLTVV.

The genes are TRBV27 and TRBJ2-7, with TRBD1 matching 11 bases. V lost 5 bases, J lost 7 bases, and 7 bases stayed unmatched. The germline gives CDR1 MNHEY, CDR2 SMNVEV (reference sequence). CDR3 length: 14 residues. The CDR3 region is CASSPGTGGGEQYF. CDR3 coding DNA: TGTGCCAGCAGTCCGGGGACAGGGGGTGGGGAGCAGTACTTC.

The genes are TRBV4-1 and TRBJ1-3; 9 positions agree with TRBD1. V lost 1 base and J lost 3; bases outside the gene matches: 1. Per the germline V gene, CDR1 is MGHRA and CDR2 is YSYEKL. The CDR3 is 15 residues long. CDR3 bases: TGCGCCAGCAGCCAAGGACAGGGGGGTGGAAACACCATATATTTT. It specifies CASSQGQGGGNTIYF.

The chain has TRBV30 and TRBJ2-3, with 10 bases identical to TRBD2. The CDR3 runs to 15 residues. CDR1 GTSNPN and CDR2 SVGIG come from the germline V gene (reference sequence). J was trimmed by 3 bases and V by 2 bases; bases with no gene match: 5. Here the CDR3 DNA reads TGTGCCTGGAGTTCACGGGGACTAGCGACAGATACGCAGTATTTT. Translating gives CAWSSRGLATDTQYF.

The J gene is TRBJ2-7, the V gene TRBV5-1; TRBD1 agrees at 8 bases. Germline V gene sequence: CDR1 SGHRS, CDR2 YFSETQ. The V segment lost 3 bases and the J segment 6 bases; nucleotides outside the gene matches: 11. This CDR3 is built from 15 residues. The CDR3 sequence is CASSSSRDRLSEQYF. As DNA, the CDR3 is TGCGCCAGCAGCTCTTCCCGGGACAGGCTCTCCGAGCAGTACTTC.

The gene calls are TRBV4-1 and TRBJ2-7, with TRBD2 matching 9 bases. The CDR3 covers 16 residues. Losses at the gene ends were 4 bases for V and 5 bases for J; bases not matched to a gene: 12. Germline CDR1 and CDR2: MGHRA and YSYEKL. Here the CDR3 DNA reads TGCGCCAGCAGCCTAGCGCCGACTAGCGGTTCGGACGAGCAGTACTTC. This gives the protein CASSLAPTSGSDEQYF.

The chain recombines TRBV9 with TRBJ2-5, with 15 bases fitting TRBD2. This CDR3 is built from 16 residues. Trimming removed 4 bases from V and 3 bases from J; junction bases left unmatched: 4. Germline-derived CDR1 and CDR2 are SGDLS and YYNGEE. The CDR3 nucleotides read TGTGCCAGCAGCCCCTGGACTAGCGGGGGGGAAGAGACCCAGTACTTC. It translates to CASSPWTSGGEETQYF.

The chain carries TRBV7-9 and TRBJ2-3; 11 bases agree with TRBD2. The CDR3 length is 15 residues. V dropped 6 bases and J dropped 5; count of bases not matched to a gene: 7. Looked up from germline, CDR1 is SEHNR and CDR2 is FQNEAQ (reference sequence). The CDR3 reads CASRETSGGEDTQYF. The CDR3 bases are TGTGCCAGCAGAGAAACTAGCGGGGGTGAAGATACGCAGTATTTT.

The V gene is TRBV27, the J gene TRBJ1-1, with 10 bases identical to TRBD1. Trimming cost V 5 bases and J 3 bases; bases outside gene matches: 15. The CDR3 length is 18 residues. Germline CDR1 is MNHEY and CDR2 is SMNVEV (reference sequence). The CDR3 here is CASSPSRQGAVLYTEAFF. DNA for the CDR3: TGTGCCAGCAGTCCCTCCCGACAGGGGGCGGTATTGTACACTGAAGCTTTCTTT.

The chain recombines TRBV11-1 with TRBJ2-5; the D gene is possibly TRBD2 (5 bases). The J call may be wrong; the DNA end is better matched by TRBJ2-7. CDR3 length: 18 residues. Germline CDR1 is SGHAT and CDR2 is FQDESV (reference sequence). The CDR3 protein is CASSLDQTWRSPHYEQYF. In DNA, the CDR3 is TGTGCCAGCAGCTTAGACCAGACTTGGAGGTCACCTCATTACGAGCAGTACTTC.

V and J are TRBV27 and TRBJ1-6, with D hard to call. CDR1 MNHEY and CDR2 SMNVEV come from the germline V gene (reference sequence). Deletions cut 0 bases from V and 7 bases from J, with 16 bases between. There are 17 residues in the CDR3. CDR3 sequence reads: CASSLSSELGRNSPLHF. In DNA, the CDR3 is TGTGCCAGCAGTTTATCGAGCGAACTAGGCAGGAATTCACCCCTCCACTTT.

The V gene is TRBV28, the J gene TRBJ2-2, with 7 bases lining up with TRBD1. V lost 4 bases to trimming and J lost 1 base; unmatched junction nucleotides: 3. Germline CDR1 is MDHEN and CDR2 is SYDVKM. The CDR3 extends over 15 amino acids. In DNA form, the CDR3 reads TGTGCCAGCAGTTCGACAGGGAGGAACACCGGGGAGCTGTTTTTT. Its protein product is CASSSTGRNTGELFF.

The chain employs TRBV6-1 and TRBJ2-7; TRBD2 is a possible D gene (6 bases). Trimming cost V 4 bases and J 0 bases, with 19 bases left between them. Germline V lookup: CDR1 MNHNS, CDR2 SASEGT. The CDR3 totals 17 residues. CDR3 coding DNA: TGTGCCAGCAGTGTAAAGGCTGGACGGGGGAGCTCCTACGAGCAGTACTTC. Its protein product is CASSVKAGRGSSYEQYF.

The J gene is TRBJ2-3, the V gene TRBV6-4; 9 bases agree with TRBD1. After removal of 6 bases from V and 4 bases from J, the junction contained 11 bases not matched to a gene. CDR3 size: 16 residues. Germline V gives CDR1 MRHNA, CDR2 SNTAGT. The CDR3 DNA reads as TGTGCCAGCAGCTCCTCGACAGGGGGAGGAGCAGATACGCAGTATTTT. Protein product: CASSSSTGGGADTQYF.

This sequence joins TRBV4-2 and TRBJ2-7; the match to TRBD1 covers 9 bases. J was trimmed by 4 bases and V by 3 bases; bases with no gene match: 7. Germline assignment: CDR1 LGHNA and CDR2 YNFKEQ. This CDR3 contains 15 residues. The CDR3 here is CASSHGPGQGYEQYF. Here the CDR3 DNA reads TGTGCCAGCAGCCACGGACCGGGACAGGGTTACGAGCAGTACTTC.

This chain joins TRBV5-1 and TRBJ2-7; no clear D gene. Germline V gives CDR1 SGHRS, CDR2 YFSETQ. Deletions cut 1 base from V and 0 bases from J, with 11 bases between. CDR3 size: 15 residues. The CDR3 spells CASSLFPGSSYEQYF. The CDR3 nucleotides read TGCGCCAGCAGCTTGTTTCCAGGCAGCTCCTACGAGCAGTACTTC. The full variable domain, rest sourced from reference TRBV5-1 and TRBJ2-7, is KAGVTQTPRYLIKTRGQQVTLSCSPISGHRSVSWYQQTPGQGLQFLFEYFSETQRNKGNFPGRFSGRQFSNSRSEMNVSTLELGDSALYLCASSLFPGSSYEQYFGPGTRLTVT.

This sequence joins TRBV19 and TRBJ2-1, with 10 bases identical to TRBD2. The germline V gene encodes CDR1 LNHDA and CDR2 SQIVND (reference sequence). V shed 3 bases, J shed 9 bases, and the junction held 8 bases outside the gene matches. CDR3 length equals 15 residues. The CDR3, as DNA: TGTGCCAGTAGTATTGGGCTAGCGGGGGCCGGTGAGCAGTTCTTC. Translation gives CASSIGLAGAGEQFF.

The rearrangement links TRBV19 to TRBJ2-5; D possibly corresponds to TRBD1 (6 bases). The CDR3 consists of 14 residues. Trimming shortened V by 5 bases and J by 5 bases, and 15 bases separated the two germline ends. Germline CDR1 LNHDA, CDR2 SQIVND (reference sequence). CDR3 nucleotide sequence: TGTGCCAGTAGTTTGGGGGCGAAGCGGGAGACCCAGTACTTC. Encoded protein: CASSLGAKRETQYF.

This chain joins TRBV30 and TRBJ1-5; D may be TRBD1 (6 bases). V shed 4 bases and J shed 2 bases, with 6 bases lying between them. CDR3 length equals 12 residues. The germline gives CDR1 GTSNPN, CDR2 SVGIG (reference sequence). The CDR3 loop is CAWTGGNQPQHF. CDR3 in DNA: TGTGCCTGGACAGGGGGCAATCAGCCCCAGCATTTT.

The chain employs TRBV5-8 and TRBJ1-5; possible D gene TRBD1, 5 bases. This CDR3 contains 15 residues. Germline assignment: CDR1 SGHTS and CDR2 YDEGEE. Trimming stripped 1 base from V and 6 bases from J, with 14 bases between. The CDR3 region has the DNA TGTGCCAGCAGCTTGTTCAGGGCGTTGGGTCAGCCCCAGCATTTT. It is translated as CASSLFRALGQPQHF.

The chain combines TRBV29-1 with TRBJ2-2; TRBD2 matches 8 bases. The CDR3 totals 14 residues. In germline, CDR1 is SQVTM, CDR2 ANQGSEA. Trimming at V came to 6 bases and at J to 1 base, leaving 4 bases not matched to a gene. CDR3 region: CSVWSGGNTGELFF. The CDR3 region has the DNA TGCAGCGTCTGGAGCGGGGGGAACACCGGGGAGCTGTTTTTT.

The rearrangement links TRBV29-1 to TRBJ1-5; 9 nucleotides line up with TRBD1. Germline CDR1 SQVTM, CDR2 ANQGSEA. Trimming removed 4 bases from V and 4 bases from J; junction bases left unmatched: 5. There are 14 residues in the CDR3. The CDR3 DNA reads as TGCAGCGTTGTTCTGGGACAGGGTAATCAGCCCCAGCATTTT. It is translated as CSVVLGQGNQPQHF.

The chain is built from TRBV30 and TRBJ1-2, with D maybe TRBD1 (5 bases). Trimming cost V 4 bases and J 2 bases, with 11 bases left between them. The CDR3 runs to 13 residues. CDR1 is GTSNPN and CDR2 is SVGIG in the germline V gene (reference sequence). The CDR3 here is CAWIPGFNYGYTF. The CDR3 bases are TGTGCCTGGATTCCAGGGTTCAACTATGGCTACACCTTC.

The rearrangement uses TRBV6-5 and TRBJ2-3; D gene unclear. The V gene lost 6 bases and the J gene lost 4 bases, with 11 bases spanning the gap. Germline V gene sequence: CDR1 MNHEY, CDR2 SVGAGI. The CDR3 has 13 residues. CDR3: CASRPTRADTQYF. For the CDR3, the DNA is TGTGCCAGCAGACCGACTCGGGCAGATACGCAGTATTTT.

The genes are TRBV15 and TRBJ1-2, with 7 nucleotides matching TRBD1. V lost 3 bases to trimming and J lost 7 bases; unmatched junction nucleotides: 5. Germline CDR1 reads LNHNV; CDR2 reads YYDKDF (reference sequence). The CDR3 runs to 13 residues. This chain's CDR3 is CATSSQGVGGYTF. The CDR3 DNA is TGTGCCACCAGCAGCCAGGGGGTAGGTGGCTACACCTTC.

The rearrangement joins TRBV5-1 to TRBJ2-7; 7 bases agree with TRBD1. The CDR3 loop spans 14 amino acids. CDR1 SGHRS and CDR2 YFSETQ come from the germline V gene. J gave up 6 bases and V 3 bases, and 9 bases lay outside the gene matches. The CDR3 protein is CASSSRDSRLEQYF. For the CDR3, the DNA is TGCGCCAGCAGCTCCCGGGACAGCAGGCTCGAGCAGTACTTC.

This rearrangement joins TRBV6-1 to TRBJ2-3; D not resolved. Trimming took off 4 bases at V and 2 bases at J, with 10 bases between the two ends. The CDR3 totals 14 residues. Per germline, CDR1 MNHNS and CDR2 SASEGT. The CDR3 DNA is TGTGCCAGCAGTGCCATACTATTCACAGATACGCAGTATTTT. Amino acid sequence: CASSAILFTDTQYF.

V is TRBV7-2 and J is TRBJ1-6, with 9 bases identical to TRBD1. Per germline, CDR1 SGHTA and CDR2 FQGNSA. CDR3 length: 14 residues. Germline trimming cut 8 bases from V and 5 bases from J; bases unmatched to any gene: 4. CDR3 coding DNA: TGTGCCAGCGCCGGACAGGGGAATAATTCACCCCTCCACTTT. It encodes CASAGQGNNSPLHF. The variable domain in full, with the rest retrieved from reference TRBV7-2 and TRBJ1-6, is GAGVSQSPSNKVTEKGKDVELRCDPISGHTALYWYRQSLGQGLEFLIYFQGNSAPDKSGLPSDRFSAERTGGSVSTLTIQRTQQEDSAVYLCASAGQGNNSPLHFGNGTRLTVT.

V and J are TRBV10-3 and TRBJ2-3, with D maybe TRBD2 (5 bases). The CDR3 consists of 15 residues. V lost 5 bases and J lost 0, with 12 bases in between. The V gene's germline CDR1 is ENHRY and CDR2 SYGVKD. CDR3 coding DNA: TGTGCCATCAGTCGCGGGCTAGCTAGCACAGATACGCAGTATTTT. This gives the protein CAISRGLASTDTQYF.

V is TRBV7-2 and J is TRBJ1-1; possibly TRBD1 for D (5 bases). This CDR3 has 14 amino acids. V lost 1 base and J 0 bases, leaving 6 bases between the germline ends. Germline V gene sequence: CDR1 SGHTA, CDR2 FQGNSA. In DNA, the CDR3 is TGTGCCAGCAGCTTAGACAGGATGAACACTGAAGCTTTCTTT. This sequence encodes CASSLDRMNTEAFF.